Presented here are 31 T cell receptor beta chains from one specimen sequenced in a study of blood T cell repertoires in COVID-19. Profiled with immunoSEQ multiplex PCR; TCRdb holds only in-frame clones, not every one. Here the sample spans approximately 220,000 clones, roughly nine tenths being singletons. The sample consisted of peripheral blood. Source of these receptors: a woman between 45 and 60 years old with acute or convalescent COVID-19.

This chain links TRBV19 with TRBJ2-7; D is possibly TRBD2 (7 bases). V gave up 6 bases and J gave up 6 bases, with 12 bases separating them. The CDR3 runs 12 residues. Germline V CDR1 and CDR2: LNHDA, SQIVND (reference sequence). Written as DNA, the CDR3 is TGTGCCAGTAGAGGGGGGGGCAGCGAGCAGTACTTC. It yields the protein CASRGGGSEQYF.

The V gene is TRBV6-4, the J gene TRBJ1-6, with D perhaps matching TRBD1 (5 bases). This CDR3 is built from 14 residues. Germline CDR1 MRHNA, CDR2 SNTAGT. The V end lost 3 bases, the J end lost 10 bases, and 13 bases lay between the germline ends. CDR3 region: CASSEAGSGSPLHF. CDR3 coding DNA: TGTGCCAGCAGTGAGGCAGGGTCAGGCTCACCCCTCCACTTT.

This chain joins TRBV6-6 and TRBJ1-2; D not certain. V lost 2 bases, J lost 4 bases, and 11 bases lay in between. CDR3 size: 14 residues. Germline loops: CDR1 MNHNY, CDR2 SVGAGI (reference sequence). CDR3 DNA sequence: TGTGCCAGCAGTTACGACCCACAGATCTATGGCTACACCTTC. It is translated as CASSYDPQIYGYTF.

V usage is TRBV28 and J usage is TRBJ2-4; 9 bases are shared with TRBD2. Germline lookup yields CDR1 MDHEN and CDR2 SYDVKM. The CDR3 covers 15 residues. Unmatched junction bases numbered 4, after V lost 1 base and J lost 6 bases. The CDR3 nucleotides read TGTGCCAGCAGTTTATCCAGCGGGGGGAGAAACATTCAGTACTTC. As protein: CASSLSSGGRNIQYF.

The chain joins TRBV11-2 to TRBJ2-5; 10 nucleotides agree with TRBD2. CDR3 length: 14 residues. V shed 6 bases, J shed 5 bases, and the junction held 6 bases outside the gene matches. Per germline, CDR1 SGHAT and CDR2 FQNNGV. The CDR3 nucleotides are TGTGCCAGCAGTCGAGGACTAGCGGCGGAGACCCAGTACTTC. It codes for CASSRGLAAETQYF. Together with reference TRBV11-2 and TRBJ2-5, the CDR3 gives the full variable domain: EAGVAQSPRYKIIEKRQSVAFWCNPISGHATLYWYQQILGQGPKLLIQFQNNGVVDDSQLPKDRFSAERLKGVDSTLKIQPAKLEDSAVYLCASSRGLAAETQYFGPGTRLLVL.

This clone was observed a single time. The chain employs TRBV6-5 and TRBJ1-2; 9 nucleotides agree with TRBD1. Germline trimming cut 0 bases from V and 7 bases from J; bases unmatched to any gene: 6. The germline gives CDR1 MNHEY, CDR2 SVGAGI. The CDR3 spans 15 residues. In DNA form, the CDR3 reads TGTGCCAGCAGTTACTCGGGGACAGGGTCGTTTGGCTACACCTTC. As protein: CASSYSGTGSFGYTF.

This clone was seen more than once but under ten times. The chain has TRBV18 and TRBJ2-3; 7 positions agree with TRBD1. Germline V gives CDR1 KGHSH, CDR2 LQKENI. The CDR3 covers 14 residues. The V gene end was trimmed by 2 bases and the J gene end by 6 bases; junction bases not matched to a gene: 5. The CDR3 coding sequence is TGTGCCAGCTCACCAGAGGGGGCCTACGATACGCAGTATTTT. Protein product: CASSPEGAYDTQYF.

This clone was seen once. The CDR3: CASSLEVLAGYTF. CDR3 nucleotides: TGCGCCAGCAGCTTGGAGGTACTAGCTGGCTACACCTTC. V gene TRBV5-1 combines with J gene TRBJ1-2, with unresolved D. The CDR3 spans 13 residues. V gave up 0 bases and J gave up 7 bases, with 10 bases separating them. The germline CDR1 and CDR2 sequences are SGHRS and YFSETQ.

The V and J genes are TRBV15 and TRBJ2-7; 10 bases align to TRBD1. Trimming at V came to 1 base and at J to 3 bases, leaving 6 bases not matched to a gene. The CDR3 extends over 16 amino acids. CDR1 is LNHNV and CDR2 is YYDKDF in the germline V gene (reference sequence). In nucleotides, the CDR3 is TGTGCCACCAGCAGAGGGACAGGGGGTAATCGCTACGAGCAGTACTTC. Its protein is CATSRGTGGNRYEQYF.

The J gene is TRBJ2-4, the V gene TRBV6-2 or TRBV6-3, with unresolved D. This CDR3 contains 12 residues. Trimming removed 4 bases at V and 9 bases at J, with 10 bases between. Germline V CDR1 and CDR2: MNHEY, SVGEGT. The DNA for the CDR3 is TGTGCCAGCAGTTCCCTGTCCCCCATTCAGTACTTC. Its protein product is CASSSLSPIQYF.

The rearrangement joins TRBV19 to TRBJ1-1; TRBD1 agrees at 7 bases. The junction had 5 bases not matched to a gene; V was cut back by 0 bases and J by 4 bases. Germline CDR1 reads LNHDA; CDR2 reads SQIVND (reference sequence). This CDR3 region has 15 residues. CDR3 DNA: TGTGCCAGTAGTATAGATGACAGGGTTAGCACTGAAGCTTTCTTT. This translates into CASSIDDRVSTEAFF.

Of note for this clone: At one end, the junction sequence differs from germline, possibly due to a read error. V usage is TRBV5-1 and J usage is TRBJ2-2; 7 bases are a match to TRBD1. Germline V CDR1 and CDR2: SGHRS, YFSETQ. This CDR3 contains 13 residues. CDR3 sequence: CASSSQGDGKLFF. The CDR3 DNA reads TGCGCCAGCAGCTCGCAGGGGGACGGGAAGCTGTTTTTT.

V gene TRBV14 combines with J gene TRBJ1-4, with TRBD1 identical over 9 bases. CDR1 SGHDN and CDR2 FVKESK come from the germline V gene. The V and J ends lost 4 bases and 7 bases, in that order; junction bases with no gene match: 7. This CDR3 comprises 15 residues. CDR3 sequence: CASSRTGGAGEKLFF. DNA for the CDR3: TGTGCCAGCAGCCGTACAGGGGGCGCGGGTGAAAAACTGTTTTTT.

This chain connects TRBV15 to TRBJ1-1; 8 nucleotides align to TRBD1. The germline V gene has CDR1 LNHNV and CDR2 YYDKDF (reference sequence). CDR3 length: 16 amino acids. Trimming removed 0 bases from V and 1 base from J; junction bases left unmatched: 4. In DNA form, the CDR3 reads TGTGCCACCAGCAGAGAAACAGGGGGAAGGAACACTGAAGCTTTCTTT. It codes for CATSRETGGRNTEAFF.

The V call is TRBV7-8, the J call TRBJ2-5; TRBD2 might be the D (7 bases). There are 17 residues in the CDR3. From germline, CDR1 is SGHVS and CDR2 FQNEAQ. Between the trimmed V and J ends, which lost 5 bases and 0 bases, there was a span of 19 bases. The CDR3, as DNA: TGTGCCAGCAGCCCCCTGCCGGCGGGGGCCTACCAAGAGACCCAGTACTTC. Translating it yields CASSPLPAGAYQETQYF.

V and J are TRBV6-5 and TRBJ2-5, with 11 bases that match TRBD2. Germline CDR1 MNHEY, CDR2 SVGAGI. With V trimmed by 5 bases and J by 5 bases, 7 bases remained unmatched. The CDR3 length is 15 residues. CDR3 residues: CASSPTSGGGETQYF. CDR3 nucleotides: TGTGCCAGCAGTCCTACTAGCGGGGGTGGGGAGACCCAGTACTTC.

This chain links TRBV19 with TRBJ2-1, with 11 bases lining up with TRBD2. The V and J ends lost 1 base and 3 bases, in that order; junction bases with no gene match: 8. The CDR3 has 18 amino acids. The germline V gene encodes CDR1 LNHDA and CDR2 SQIVND (reference sequence). CDR3 sequence (DNA): TGTGCCAGTAGTATAGGCCTAGCGGGAGGCTCTAGCTACAATGAGCAGTTCTTC. This sequence encodes CASSIGLAGGSSYNEQFF.

This rearrangement joins TRBV29-1 to TRBJ1-1; weak D call: TRBD1 (5 bases). This CDR3 comprises 13 residues. Germline CDR1 and CDR2: SQVTM and ANQGSEA. With 7 bases removed from V and 1 base from J, the gap between germline ends came to 13 bases. The CDR3 DNA sequence: TGCAGCGCTGGACATATAGAGAACACTGAAGCTTTCTTT. Amino acids: CSAGHIENTEAFF.

This sequence joins TRBV28 and TRBJ1-3; D gene unclear. The V gene's germline CDR1 is MDHEN and CDR2 SYDVKM. V was pared by 1 base and J by 2 bases, with 15 bases between. The CDR3 spans 17 residues. The CDR3 here is CASSLLAVPLPGNTIYF. The CDR3 DNA follows: TGTGCCAGCAGTTTATTGGCAGTCCCTCTCCCTGGAAACACCATATATTTT.

The V call is TRBV4-3, the J call TRBJ2-3; 7 bases line up with TRBD2. The junction had 10 bases not matched to a gene; V was cut back by 0 bases and J by 4 bases. Germline V lookup: CDR1 LGHNA, CDR2 YSLEER. The CDR3 spans 17 residues. CDR3 sequence reads: CASSQDGGERYADTQYF. The CDR3 DNA reads as TGCGCCAGCAGCCAAGATGGGGGGGAGAGGTATGCAGATACGCAGTATTTT.

This clone was found once. The chain carries TRBV11-3 and TRBJ1-1; perhaps TRBD1 as D (6 bases). Germline values: CDR1 SGHNT, CDR2 YENEEA. V gave up 0 bases and J gave up 1 base, with 12 bases separating them. The CDR3 consists of 16 residues. The CDR3 region is CASSLDRGRENTEAFF. The CDR3 DNA is TGTGCCAGCAGCTTAGACAGGGGCAGGGAGAACACTGAAGCTTTCTTT. Drawing the rest from reference TRBV11-3 and TRBJ1-1, the complete variable domain is EAGVVQSPRYKIIEKKQPVAFWCNPISGHNTLYWYLQNLGQGPELLIRYENEEAVDDSQLPKDRFSAERLKGVDSTLKIQPAELGDSAVYLCASSLDRGRENTEAFFGQGTRLTVV.

V and J are TRBV2 and TRBJ2-1; 7 positions agree with TRBD1. The germline V gene has CDR1 SNHLY and CDR2 FYNNEI. Trimming at V came to 6 bases and at J to 8 bases, leaving 16 bases not matched to a gene. This CDR3 has 16 amino acids. CDR3 in DNA: TGTGCCAGCAGCCCTCCCCACCCTGACAGGGCCCATGAGCAGTTCTTC. This encodes CASSPPHPDRAHEQFF.

This sequence joins TRBV3-1 (or the pseudogene TRBV3-2) and TRBJ2-3, with TRBD2 identical over 9 bases. CDR1 LGHDT and CDR2 YNNKEL come from the germline V gene (reference sequence). The CDR3 consists of 19 residues. Trimming took 1 base from V and 2 from J; bases not matched to a gene: 13. CDR3 amino acids: CASSQVPKGLAGYTDTQYF. For the CDR3, the DNA is TGTGCCAGCAGCCAAGTCCCGAAAGGCCTAGCGGGATACACAGATACGCAGTATTTT.

This clone was observed a single time. This chain links TRBV3-1 (or the pseudogene TRBV3-2) with TRBJ2-7; TRBD2 matches at 8 bases. The CDR3 sequence is 14 residues long. The germline V gene has CDR1 LGHDT and CDR2 YNNKEL (reference sequence). Trimming took 5 bases from V and 0 from J; bases not matched to a gene: 3. The CDR3 spells CASSVGTSSYEQYF. The CDR3 DNA sequence: TGTGCCAGCAGCGTCGGGACTAGCTCCTACGAGCAGTACTTC.

V gene TRBV7-2 combines with J gene TRBJ1-3; 7 bases are a match to TRBD1. CDR1 is SGHTA, CDR2 FQGNSA, per germline. The CDR3 has 16 residues. Germline trimming cut 1 base from V and 0 bases from J; bases unmatched to any gene: 3. This CDR3 reads CASSLGQGRSGNTIYF. The CDR3 bases are TGTGCCAGCAGCTTAGGACAGGGTCGCTCTGGAAACACCATATATTTT.

This chain uses TRBV4-3 with TRBJ2-1, with 9 bases that match TRBD2. This CDR3 region has 17 residues. The ends lost 1 base at V and 1 base at J; junction bases unmatched: 5. The germline V gene has CDR1 LGHNA and CDR2 YSLEER. The CDR3 DNA is TGCGCCAGCAGCCAAGTCTGGACTAGCGAGTCCTACAATGAGCAGTTCTTC. Translation: CASSQVWTSESYNEQFF.

Remarks on this clone: The same CDR3 also results from other DNA sequences found in this sample. This chain connects TRBV29-1 to TRBJ2-1; a weak D match, TRBD1 (6 bases). Looked up from germline, CDR1 is SQVTM and CDR2 is ANQGSEA. V lost 6 bases to trimming and J lost 8 bases, with 8 bases between them. This CDR3 is 10 amino acids long. The CDR3 DNA reads as TGCAGCGTAAGACAGGATGAGCAGTTCTTC. Protein: CSVRQDEQFF.

The chain is built from TRBV7-3 and TRBJ2-1; TRBD2 agrees at 9 bases. V was pared by 4 bases and J by 6 bases, with 13 bases of the junction left unmatched. The germline V gene encodes CDR1 SGHTA and CDR2 FQGTGA. The CDR3 has 17 amino acids. The CDR3 loop is CASSSGGFSGGFNEQFF. The CDR3 bases are TGTGCCAGCAGCTCGGGCGGGTTTAGCGGGGGCTTCAATGAGCAGTTCTTC.

The chain is built from TRBV11-2 and TRBJ1-1; D gene ambiguous. CDR3 length: 14 residues. Trimming removed 5 bases at V and 0 bases at J, with 10 bases between. Germline lookup yields CDR1 SGHAT and CDR2 FQNNGV. CDR3 sequence: CASSPGLLNTEAFF. CDR3 bases: TGTGCCAGCAGCCCAGGTCTCTTGAACACTGAAGCTTTCTTT.

This clone was found many times. V is TRBV2 and J is TRBJ2-1; 10 bases are shared with TRBD1. This CDR3 has 15 residues. The V gene end was trimmed by 6 bases and the J gene end by 3 bases; junction bases not matched to a gene: 5. The V gene's germline CDR1 is SNHLY and CDR2 FYNNEI. The CDR3: CASSAGQGVYNEQFF. The CDR3 DNA reads as TGTGCCAGCAGCGCCGGACAGGGGGTCTACAATGAGCAGTTCTTC.

V gene TRBV7-8 combines with J gene TRBJ2-7; D perhaps matches TRBD1 (5 bases). The CDR3 runs 12 residues. The V end was cut by 6 bases, the J end by 3 bases, with 9 bases between. Germline V gives CDR1 SGHVS, CDR2 FQNEAQ. CDR3 DNA sequence: TGTGCCAGCAGTAGACAGATCTACGAGCAGTACTTC. Translating gives CASSRQIYEQYF.